This T cell receptor (beta chain) derives from a study of identical twins. One entry per CDR3 protein results from TCRdb running MiXCR on the 5' RACE reads. The table shows 150,000 or so distinct CDR3 sequences, with 3% to 4% occurring only once. The CDR3 is made up of 17 amino acids. This clonotype was counted ten times or more. This sequence originates from a man younger than 30 in good health. Sequencing input: memory T cells sorted from blood. The chain has TRBV21-1 and TRBJ2-1; the table's D call, TRBD2, has no DNA check behind it. TRBV21-1 is a pseudogene locus. CDR3 residues: CASSKGESGIFYNEQFF. The CDR3 nucleotides read TGTGCCAGCAGCAAAGGTGAAAGCGGGATTTTTTACAATGAGCAGTTCTTC.